This paragraph covers one T cell receptor (beta chain) sequence. Its antigen is as yet unknown. This table comes from immunoSEQ multiplex PCR, and its TCRdb copy is limited to in-frame clones, with some not included. The sample comprises 14,000 or so clones, 86% of which are singletons, and approximately 4.3% rests with the top ten. These data are taken from a study of PD-1 blockade in mismatch repair-deficient tumors. Noted time point: roughly ten-day in vitro stimulation with candidate neoantigen peptide 6. This sequence originates from an adult with mismatch repair-deficient cancer. Specimen: cells cultured in vitro, collected from a patient treated with pembrolizumab.

The CDR3 here is CASSFGSSSYNEQFF. The CDR3 DNA reads TGTGCCAGCAGCTTCGGGAGTAGCTCCTACAATGAGCAGTTCTTC. The chain uses TRBV7-9 and TRBJ2-1; TRBD2 might be the D (6 bases). Germline values: CDR1 SEHNR, CDR2 FQNEAQ (reference sequence). With 3 bases removed from V and 0 bases from J, the gap between germline ends came to 9 bases. CDR3 length equals 15 residues.